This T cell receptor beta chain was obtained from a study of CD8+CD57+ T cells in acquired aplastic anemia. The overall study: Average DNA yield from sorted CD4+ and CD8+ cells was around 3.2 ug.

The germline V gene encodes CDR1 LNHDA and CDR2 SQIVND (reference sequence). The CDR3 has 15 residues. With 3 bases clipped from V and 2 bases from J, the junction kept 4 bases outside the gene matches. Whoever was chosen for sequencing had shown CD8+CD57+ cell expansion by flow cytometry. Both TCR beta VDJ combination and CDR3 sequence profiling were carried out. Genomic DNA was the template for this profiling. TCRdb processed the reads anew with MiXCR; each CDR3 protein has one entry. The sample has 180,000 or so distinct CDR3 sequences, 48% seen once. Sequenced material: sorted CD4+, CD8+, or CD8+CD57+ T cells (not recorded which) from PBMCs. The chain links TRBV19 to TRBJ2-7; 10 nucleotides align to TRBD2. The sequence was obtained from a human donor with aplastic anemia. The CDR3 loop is CASSIQLAGTYEQYF. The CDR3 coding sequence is TGTGCCAGTAGTATCCAACTAGCGGGGACCTACGAGCAGTACTTC.